The 17 T cell receptor beta chains listed next were all sequenced from one sample in a study of cytomegalovirus exposure and HLA in healthy donors. The primer mix had 60 Vbeta and 13 Jbeta primers. Sequencing was performed with immunoSEQ multiplex PCR; in TCRdb, only in-frame clones are kept and a portion is missing. Of about 140,000 clones in the sample, about 80% were seen once. The source material was PBMCs. All receptors come from a male donor in good health and CMV-seropositive.

The chain has TRBV7-3 and TRBJ1-2; D is unresolved. The germline CDR1 and CDR2 sequences are SGHTA and FQGTGA. CDR3 length equals 12 residues. V was trimmed by 5 bases and J by 5 bases, leaving 9 bases between them. CDR3 sequence reads: CASSPQSYGYTF. The CDR3, as DNA: TGTGCCAGCAGCCCGCAGTCTTATGGCTACACCTTC.

In the case of this clone: Other DNA sequences in the same sample also yield this CDR3. J is TRBJ2-1 and V is TRBV7-3; D may be TRBD2 (6 bases). The V end lost 5 bases, the J end lost 0 bases, and 11 bases lay between the germline ends. The CDR3 has 15 residues. Germline V gives CDR1 SGHTA, CDR2 FQGTGA. The CDR3 here is CASSLSGSSYNEQFF. CDR3 sequence (DNA): TGTGCCAGCAGCCTTAGCGGTAGCTCCTACAATGAGCAGTTCTTC.

The genes are TRBV6-6 and TRBJ2-1; D possibly corresponds to TRBD1 (5 bases). This CDR3 contains 15 residues. V gave up 6 bases and J gave up 6 bases, with 18 bases separating them. CDR1 is MNHNY and CDR2 is SVGAGI in the germline V gene (reference sequence). The CDR3 reads CASSPGNLGINEQFF. The CDR3, as DNA: TGTGCCAGCAGCCCAGGGAATCTAGGTATCAATGAGCAGTTCTTC.

The V call is TRBV4-2, the J call TRBJ2-7; D perhaps matches TRBD1 (6 bases). Trimming pared 0 bases from V and 0 bases from J, leaving 9 bases between. CDR1 is LGHNA and CDR2 is YNFKEQ in the germline V gene. The CDR3 has 15 amino acids. The CDR3 region has the DNA TGTGCCAGCAGCCAAGATTGGGACAACTCCTACGAGCAGTACTTC. It specifies CASSQDWDNSYEQYF.

The chain uses TRBV28 and TRBJ2-3, with 10 bases that match TRBD1. CDR1 and CDR2 (germline): MDHEN, SYDVKM. The CDR3 totals 15 residues. The V segment lost 11 bases and the J segment 0 bases; nucleotides outside the gene matches: 8. The CDR3 coding sequence is TGTGCCCACAGACAGGGGGCGACGAGCACAGATACGCAGTATTTT. This codes for CAHRQGATSTDTQYF.

This chain links TRBV5-4 with TRBJ2-2; tentative D call: TRBD2 (6 bases). The CDR3 has 15 residues. The germline V gene has CDR1 SGHNT and CDR2 YYREEE (reference sequence). Trimming removed 4 bases at V and 0 bases at J, with 10 bases between. DNA of the CDR3: TGTGCCAGCAGCCCGGGACTTTCGAACACCGGGGAGCTGTTTTTT. Its protein product is CASSPGLSNTGELFF.

This clone was recorded only once. J is TRBJ2-7 and V is TRBV30; 7 nucleotides align to TRBD1. V shed 4 bases, J shed 0 bases, and the junction held 6 bases outside the gene matches. CDR1 and CDR2 (germline): GTSNPN, SVGIG (reference sequence). The CDR3 extends over 14 amino acids. The chain's CDR3 is CAWNGDSNSYEQYF. The DNA of the CDR3 is TGTGCCTGGAATGGGGACAGTAACTCCTACGAGCAGTACTTC.

This clone was detected once. J is TRBJ1-1 and V is TRBV11-2; unclear D gene. Germline CDR1 reads SGHAT; CDR2 reads FQNNGV. This CDR3 has 14 residues. Trimming took off 3 bases at V and 0 bases at J, with 8 bases between the two ends. CDR3: CASSFWRVNTEAFF. The DNA for the CDR3 is TGTGCCAGCAGCTTCTGGAGGGTGAACACTGAAGCTTTCTTT.

The genes are TRBV6-5 and TRBJ2-7; 9 nucleotides line up with TRBD1. The CDR3 is 14 residues long. CDR1 and CDR2 from the germline V gene are MNHEY and SVGAGI. V gave up 5 bases and J gave up 3 bases; unmatched junction bases: 5. The CDR3 here is CASSLRDRVYEQYF. CDR3 in DNA: TGTGCCAGCAGTCTCCGGGACAGGGTCTACGAGCAGTACTTC.

V gene TRBV7-3 combines with J gene TRBJ2-3, with D possibly being TRBD2 (5 bases). Per the germline V gene, CDR1 is SGHTA and CDR2 is FQGTGA. The CDR3 has 15 residues. The germline V and J ends were trimmed by 2 bases and 0 bases, with 9 bases remaining between them. CDR3 residues: CASSLSGFSTDTQYF. The DNA of the CDR3 is TGTGCCAGCAGCTTATCGGGATTTAGCACAGATACGCAGTATTTT.

This clone was detected only once. Written as DNA, the CDR3 is TGCGCCAGCAGCCAAGTAATTGGCGGGGGGGATAAAGAGACCCAGTACTTC. It is translated as CASSQVIGGGDKETQYF. The rearrangement joins TRBV4-1 to TRBJ2-5; 9 nucleotides match TRBD2. Germline loops: CDR1 MGHRA, CDR2 YSYEKL. The CDR3 is made up of 17 amino acids. J gave up 3 bases and V 1 base, and 9 bases lay outside the gene matches.

This sequence joins TRBV28 and TRBJ1-6, with TRBD1 identical over 7 bases. With V trimmed by 6 bases and J by 5 bases, 7 bases remained unmatched. There are 15 residues in the CDR3. Germline CDR1 MDHEN, CDR2 SYDVKM. Written as DNA, the CDR3 is TGTGCCAGCAGCCCGACAGGGCTTAATAATTCACCCCTCCACTTT. It codes for CASSPTGLNNSPLHF.

The V and J genes are TRBV4-1 and TRBJ2-7, with 8 bases matching TRBD2. Germline loops: CDR1 MGHRA, CDR2 YSYEKL. J lost 2 bases, V lost 5 bases, and 5 bases had no gene match. The CDR3 is 14 amino acids. CDR3 residues: CASSLAGPAYEQYF. CDR3 bases: TGCGCCAGCAGCTTAGCGGGGCCCGCCTACGAGCAGTACTTC.

The chain carries TRBV23-1 and TRBJ2-2, with 9 bases lining up with TRBD2. TRBV23-1 is annotated as an ORF whose role is uncertain. The J segment lost 5 bases and the V segment lost 0 bases, leaving 10 bases of the junction unmatched. CDR3 size: 18 residues. CDR3 loop: CASSQSEALAGDTGELFF. The CDR3, as DNA: TGCGCCAGCAGTCAATCGGAGGCATTAGCGGGAGATACCGGGGAGCTGTTTTTT.

There are a few counts of this clone. J is TRBJ2-5 and V is TRBV2; a possible D gene is TRBD1 (6 bases). Germline V lookup: CDR1 SNHLY, CDR2 FYNNEI. This CDR3 is built from 13 residues. The CDR3 nucleotides read TGTGCAGACAGCTCAGGGGTAGGGGAGACCCAGTACTTC. Translating it yields CADSSGVGETQYF.

A word on this clone: Because the CDR3 is missing its conserved closing phenylalanine or tryptophan, this is likely a read error. The rearrangement joins TRBV4-1 to TRBJ2-7; TRBD2 matches 9 bases. The CDR3 has 16 residues. The germline CDR1 and CDR2 sequences are MGHRA and YSYEKL. With V trimmed by 0 bases and J by 7 bases, 10 bases remained unmatched. In DNA, the CDR3 is TGCGCCAGCAGCCAAGATTGGGCGGGAGGGTTGATAGAGCAGTACCTC. This codes for CASSQDWAGGLIEQYL.

This chain joins TRBV28 and TRBJ2-1; 8 nucleotides line up with TRBD1. Germline assignment: CDR1 MDHEN and CDR2 SYDVKM. This CDR3 has 16 residues. Germline trimming cut 3 bases from V and 7 bases from J; bases unmatched to any gene: 11. The CDR3 here is CASSFIVQGARNEQFF. As DNA, the CDR3 is TGTGCCAGCAGTTTTATTGTCCAGGGGGCGCGGAATGAGCAGTTCTTC. Filled out from reference TRBV28 and TRBJ2-1, the complete variable domain reads DVKVTQSSRYLVKRTGEKVFLECVQDMDHENMFWYRQDPGLGLRLIYFSYDVKMKEKGDIPEGYSVSREKKERFSLILESASTNQTSMYLCASSFIVQGARNEQFFGPGTRLTVL.